The 17 T cell receptor beta chains reported below all come from one sample, sequenced in a study of OX40 agonist ivuxolimab in advanced cancers. TCRdb's copy holds only in-frame clones and misses some; the assay was immunoSEQ multiplex PCR. This sample yields approximately 79,000 clones, of which over 85% are seen a single time; roughly 22% belongs to the top ten. The sample was CD4+ or CD8+ T cells sorted from blood, taken in a trial of the OX40 agonist ivuxolimab. Receptors originate from an adult with an advanced solid tumor such as melanoma, head and neck, liver or kidney cancer.

The chain links TRBV27 to TRBJ2-1, with no clear D. Per germline, CDR1 MNHEY and CDR2 SMNVEV (reference sequence). The CDR3 consists of 13 residues. V lost 1 base to trimming and J lost 7 bases, with 8 bases between them. In DNA, the CDR3 is TGTGCCAGCAGTTTATTTTGGGGTAATGAGCAGTTCTTC. Its translation is CASSLFWGNEQFF.

This chain joins TRBV6-6 and TRBJ2-1; D not resolved. The CDR3 runs 15 residues. Looked up from germline, CDR1 is MNHNY and CDR2 is SVGAGI (reference sequence). Trimming took 7 bases from V and 0 from J, leaving 13 bases between them. The DNA of the CDR3 is TGTGCCAGCAATTTCCTCCTGAGCTCCTACAATGAGCAGTTCTTC. Amino acid sequence: CASNFLLSSYNEQFF.

This clone was observed a single time. The V call is TRBV19, the J call TRBJ2-7; D ambiguous. Germline V gives CDR1 LNHDA, CDR2 SQIVND (reference sequence). Trimming took 5 bases from V and 4 from J, leaving 12 bases between them. The CDR3 loop spans 13 amino acids. The CDR3 nucleotides read TGTGCCAGTAGTGGACCCCTCCATTACGAGCAGTACTTC. This sequence encodes CASSGPLHYEQYF. Using reference TRBV19 and TRBJ2-7 for the parts outside the CDR3, the full variable domain is DGGITQSPKYLFRKEGQNVTLSCEQNLNHDAMYWYRQDPGQGLRLIYYSQIVNDFQKGDIAEGYSVSREKKESFPLTVTSAQKNPTAFYLCASSGPLHYEQYFGPGTRLTVT.

The chain recombines TRBV7-2 with TRBJ2-1; D remains ambiguous. Trimming shortened V by 4 bases and J by 0 bases, and 13 bases separated the two germline ends. The germline gives CDR1 SGHTA, CDR2 FQGNSA. The CDR3 runs to 16 residues. In DNA form, the CDR3 reads TGTGCCAGCAGCTCTGGCCCTACAAGCTCCTACAATGAGCAGTTCTTC. Its protein is CASSSGPTSSYNEQFF.

The V call is TRBV18, the J call TRBJ1-1; weak D call: TRBD1 (5 bases). Trimming cost V 3 bases and J 1 base, with 12 bases left between them. Germline assignment: CDR1 KGHSH and CDR2 LQKENI. This CDR3 has 15 residues. CDR3 sequence (DNA): TGTGCCAGCTCACCCCCGGGGGTACCGAACACTGAAGCTTTCTTT. Protein sequence: CASSPPGVPNTEAFF.

The rearrangement uses TRBV19 and TRBJ1-1; D ambiguous. The CDR3 extends over 13 amino acids. The V gene's germline CDR1 is LNHDA and CDR2 SQIVND (reference sequence). V was clipped by 3 bases and J by 2 bases, with 7 bases between them. CDR3 coding DNA: TGTGCCAGTAGTATGGTCAGTAACACTGAAGCTTTCTTT. Protein: CASSMVSNTEAFF.

This sequence joins TRBV4-3 and TRBJ1-2, with 12 bases lining up with TRBD1. CDR1 and CDR2 (germline): LGHNA, YSLEER. The CDR3 runs to 16 residues. Germline trimming cut 0 bases from V and 5 bases from J; bases unmatched to any gene: 4. CDR3 residues: CASSQDRGQGAYGYTF. The DNA for the CDR3 is TGCGCCAGCAGCCAAGATAGGGGACAGGGGGCGTATGGCTACACCTTC.

The chain employs TRBV5-4 and TRBJ1-4; possibly TRBD1 for D (6 bases). CDR1 and CDR2 (germline): SGHNT, YYREEE (reference sequence). This CDR3 is built from 14 residues. Trimming stripped 0 bases from V and 8 bases from J, with 11 bases between. The CDR3, as DNA: TGTGCCAGCAGCTTGGGCAGGGGTTACGAAAAACTGTTTTTT. It codes for CASSLGRGYEKLFF.

The V call is TRBV6-1, the J call TRBJ2-7; no clear D. Per the germline V gene, CDR1 is MNHNS and CDR2 is SASEGT. The CDR3 totals 10 residues. The V end was cut by 6 bases, the J end by 7 bases, with 7 bases between. CDR3 in DNA: TGTGCCAGCAGGGGTGGGGAGCAGTACTTC. Encoded protein: CASRGGEQYF.

The genes are TRBV9 and TRBJ2-3; TRBD2 is a possible D gene (6 bases). V was trimmed by 3 bases and J by 0 bases, leaving 17 bases between them. This CDR3 has 17 residues. Per the germline V gene, CDR1 is SGDLS and CDR2 is YYNGEE. As DNA, the CDR3 is TGTGCCAGCAGCGCCCGGGACTCCATTTACAGCACAGATACGCAGTATTTT. As protein: CASSARDSIYSTDTQYF.

The chain employs TRBV6-5 and TRBJ2-7, with D possibly matching TRBD2 (6 bases). The CDR3 has 12 residues. The V gene's germline CDR1 is MNHEY and CDR2 SVGAGI. CDR3 region: CGSGGERYEQYF. For the CDR3, the DNA is TGTGGGAGTGGCGGGGAAAGGTACGAGCAGTACTTC.

V gene TRBV27 combines with J gene TRBJ2-7, with D perhaps matching TRBD2 (6 bases). Deletions cut 5 bases from V and 2 bases from J, with 16 bases between. CDR1 is MNHEY and CDR2 is SMNVEV in the germline V gene (reference sequence). The CDR3 contains 15 residues. CDR3 in DNA: TGTGCCAGCAGTGGCACCGGCCGGGAGACCTACGAGCAGTACTTC. This sequence encodes CASSGTGRETYEQYF.

This rearrangement joins TRBV2 to TRBJ1-2, with D perhaps matching TRBD1 (5 bases). Germline V lookup: CDR1 SNHLY, CDR2 FYNNEI. Trimming stripped 4 bases from V and 6 bases from J, with 21 bases between. CDR3 size: 16 residues. CDR3 loop: CASSGPDGGLQNGYTF. The CDR3 nucleotides read TGTGCCAGCAGTGGGCCGGATGGGGGTCTACAAAATGGCTACACCTTC.

The V call is TRBV5-6, the J call TRBJ2-7; possibly TRBD2 for D (7 bases). Germline V gene sequence: CDR1 SGHDT, CDR2 YYEEEE. The CDR3 totals 15 residues. The germline V and J ends were trimmed by 3 bases and 3 bases, with 16 bases remaining between them. The CDR3: CASSWGGSGVYEQYF. In DNA form, the CDR3 reads TGTGCCAGCAGCTGGGGGGGCAGCGGTGTCTACGAGCAGTACTTC.

The chain carries TRBV19 and TRBJ2-1, with D perhaps matching TRBD2 (5 bases). In germline, CDR1 is LNHDA, CDR2 SQIVND (reference sequence). The CDR3 runs 14 residues. Trimming pared 5 bases from V and 0 bases from J, leaving 8 bases between. CDR3 sequence (DNA): TGTGCCAGTAGTCGGGGAAGCTCCTACAATGAGCAGTTCTTC. The encoded protein is CASSRGSSYNEQFF.

The CDR3 bases are TGCGCCAGCAGCCAAGATCGAGACCCGAACACTGAAGCTTTCTTT. Translating it yields CASSQDRDPNTEAFF. V usage is TRBV4-1 and J usage is TRBJ1-1, with no clear D. CDR1 is MGHRA, CDR2 YSYEKL, per germline. The CDR3 contains 15 residues. Trimming stripped 0 bases from V and 1 base from J, with 9 bases between.

The CDR3 DNA reads as TGTGCCAGCAGTGAATCCCCCACGGCGGGACTAGTGACAGATACGCAGTATTTT. This gives the protein CASSESPTAGLVTDTQYF. The rearrangement uses TRBV6-1 and TRBJ2-3, with 8 bases matching TRBD2. Looked up from germline, CDR1 is MNHNS and CDR2 is SASEGT. Trimming cost V 2 bases and J 3 bases; bases outside gene matches: 13. This CDR3 contains 18 residues.